This T cell receptor (beta chain) derives from a study of T cell repertoires in cytomegalovirus infection. Whole-study context: CMV infection and matching HLA type were both indicated by public TCR beta signatures.

The germline CDR1 and CDR2 sequences are DFQATT and SNEGSKA (reference sequence). CDR3 length: 14 amino acids. Trimming took 2 bases from V and 5 from J; bases not matched to a gene: 4. The study's findings and limits: HLA-C-restricted CMV clonotypes gave the most frequent clonotype in two of eight donors. Totalled public TCR beta family frequency picked out people who carried CMV plus the relevant HLA.

This clonotype has a count of ten or more. What it binds is unknown. TCRdb passed the reads through MiXCR, listing each CDR3 protein once. This table holds 570,000 or so distinct CDR3 sequences, under 45% found once. The chain couples TRBV20-1 to TRBJ2-5; TRBD2 aligns across 11 bases. The clonotype comes from a human donor in good health (CMV status not recorded). Some clones in this sample may be carry-over from other donors' samples. The material was cultured PBMCs, obtained from culture after CMV antigen stimulation. CDR3 coding DNA: TGCAGTGCTAGACTAGCGGGAGGCAGGGAGACCCAGTACTTC. Encoded protein: CSARLAGGRETQYF.